This section outlines one T cell receptor beta chain sequence together with its context. The antigen remains unidentified. The entry originates in a study of cytomegalovirus exposure and HLA in healthy donors. Study-wide context: Early release data held tens of millions of unique TCRs from HLA-typed donors.

Study-level points and caveats: In an earlier analysis, about 87% or about 30%: the productive usage of most TCR beta V segments.

Per germline, CDR1 MNHEY and CDR2 SVGAGI. The CDR3 has 15 residues. The junction had 14 bases not matched to a gene; V was cut back by 6 bases and J by 8 bases. In the PCR, 60 Vbeta and 13 Jbeta primers were used. TCRdb's table, derived via immunoSEQ multiplex PCR, lists solely in-frame clones and lacks some. This table has 140,000 or so clones, almost 80% appearing once. This chain joins TRBV6-5 and TRBJ1-2, with 8 bases matching TRBD1. The receptor was isolated from a woman in her 30s in good health and CMV-seronegative. The sequenced material came from PBMCs. CDR3 loop: CASRPQGQDFEGYTF. The DNA for the CDR3 is TGTGCCAGCAGGCCACAGGGACAGGATTTCGAGGGCTACACCTTC.